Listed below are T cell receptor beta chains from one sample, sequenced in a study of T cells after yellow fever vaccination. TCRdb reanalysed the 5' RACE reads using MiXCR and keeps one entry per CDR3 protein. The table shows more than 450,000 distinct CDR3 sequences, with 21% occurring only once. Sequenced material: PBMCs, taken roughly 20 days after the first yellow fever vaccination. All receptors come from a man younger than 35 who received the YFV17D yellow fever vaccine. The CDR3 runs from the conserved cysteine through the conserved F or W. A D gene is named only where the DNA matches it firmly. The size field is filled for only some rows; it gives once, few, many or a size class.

TGCGCCAGCAGCCAAGTTTCGCAGGTTTTCGACAATGAGCAGTTCTTC CASSQVSQVFDNEQFF TRBV4-1 few TRBJ2-1 NA
TGCGCCAGCAGCTTGGCACTAGCGGGGGCTAGGGGGGAGCAGTTCTTC CASSLALAGARGEQFF TRBV5-1 few TRBJ2-1 TRBD2
TGTGCCAGCAGTTACTCCGGGACAACAGGGACCCAGTACTTC CASSYSGTTGTQYF TRBV6-2/TRBV6-3 NA TRBJ2-5 NA
TGTGCCAGCAGACCCCACTCCGGCTTGAACACTGAAGCTTTCTTT CASRPHSGLNTEAFF TRBV6-2/TRBV6-3 NA TRBJ1-1 NA
TGCGCCAGCAGCTCGTTTTTTGGGGACAGGGGTTCCTACAATGAGCAGTTCTTC CASSSFFGDRGSYNEQFF TRBV5-1 NA TRBJ2-1 TRBD1
TGTGCCAGCAGTGGAGGTTGGGCTTCTCTAGGAGAGCAGTTCTTC CASSGGWASLGEQFF TRBV2 NA TRBJ2-1 NA
TGCAGTGCTCGGCTGGCGGCGGGGGCCAAAAACATTCAGTACTTC CSARLAAGAKNIQYF TRBV20-1 NA TRBJ2-4 NA
TGTGCCAGCAGCCGGGACAGGGTATACGAGCAGTACTTC CASSRDRVYEQYF TRBV7-2 many TRBJ2-7 TRBD1
TGCAGCGTCGTCCGCGGGACAGGGCCGTTCTTC CSVVRGTGPFF TRBV29-1 few TRBJ2-1 TRBD1
TGTGCCAGCAGTTACGCCGGGACTCAAAGGGACACTGAAGCTTTCTTT CASSYAGTQRDTEAFF TRBV6-5 few TRBJ1-1 NA
TGCGCCAGCAGCTCGGGGGAGTACAATGAGCAGTTCTTC CASSSGEYNEQFF TRBV5-1 NA TRBJ2-1 NA
TGCAGTGCTAGAGGCCCTAGCGGGGTAAGGGATACGCAGTATTTT CSARGPSGVRDTQYF TRBV20-1 NA TRBJ2-3 TRBD2
TGTGCCAGCAGCTTAGGACAGGGGATATCACCCCTCCACTTT CASSLGQGISPLHF TRBV7-2 few TRBJ1-6 TRBD1
TGCGCCAGCAGCGAACGAGGACAGCTCTCTGGAAACACCATATATTTT CASSERGQLSGNTIYF TRBV5-1 few TRBJ1-3 NA
TGCGCCAGCAGCCAAGGTCGGGGGGCAGAGGGCTCCGAGCAGTACTTC CASSQGRGAEGSEQYF TRBV4-3 NA TRBJ2-7 NA
TGTGCCACCAGTGACCCAACCGGGACAGCCCCCAATGAGCAGTTCTTC CATSDPTGTAPNEQFF TRBV24-1 NA TRBJ2-1 TRBD1